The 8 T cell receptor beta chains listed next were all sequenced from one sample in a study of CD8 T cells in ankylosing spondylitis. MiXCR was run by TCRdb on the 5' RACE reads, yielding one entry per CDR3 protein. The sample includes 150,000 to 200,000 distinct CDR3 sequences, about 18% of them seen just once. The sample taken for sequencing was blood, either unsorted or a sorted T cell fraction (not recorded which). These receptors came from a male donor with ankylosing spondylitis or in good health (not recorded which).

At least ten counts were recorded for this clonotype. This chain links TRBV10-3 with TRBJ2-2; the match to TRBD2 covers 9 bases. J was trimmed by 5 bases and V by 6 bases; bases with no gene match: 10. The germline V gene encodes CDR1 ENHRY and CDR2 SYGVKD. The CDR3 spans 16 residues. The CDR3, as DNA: TGTGCCATCAGAGACTTAGCGGGAGCGCGGACCGGGGAGCTGTTTTTT. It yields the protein CAIRDLAGARTGELFF.

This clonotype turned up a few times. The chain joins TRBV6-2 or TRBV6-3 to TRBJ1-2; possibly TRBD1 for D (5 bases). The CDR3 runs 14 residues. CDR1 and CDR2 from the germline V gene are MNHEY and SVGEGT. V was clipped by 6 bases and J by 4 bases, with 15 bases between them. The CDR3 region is CASRTSGTVYGYTF. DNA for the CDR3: TGTGCCAGCAGAACCTCCGGGACGGTCTATGGCTACACCTTC.

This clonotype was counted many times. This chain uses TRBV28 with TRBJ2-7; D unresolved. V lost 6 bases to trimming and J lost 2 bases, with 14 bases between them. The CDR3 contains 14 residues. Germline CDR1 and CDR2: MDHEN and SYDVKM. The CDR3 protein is CASSENQAAYEQYF. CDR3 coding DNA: TGTGCCAGCAGCGAAAACCAGGCAGCCTACGAGCAGTACTTC.

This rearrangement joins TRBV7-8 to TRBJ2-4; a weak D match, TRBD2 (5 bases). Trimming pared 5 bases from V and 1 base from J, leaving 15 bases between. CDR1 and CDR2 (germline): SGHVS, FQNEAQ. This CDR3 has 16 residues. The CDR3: CASSQLVAAAKNIQYF. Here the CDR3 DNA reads TGTGCCAGCAGCCAACTAGTCGCGGCGGCCAAAAACATTCAGTACTTC.

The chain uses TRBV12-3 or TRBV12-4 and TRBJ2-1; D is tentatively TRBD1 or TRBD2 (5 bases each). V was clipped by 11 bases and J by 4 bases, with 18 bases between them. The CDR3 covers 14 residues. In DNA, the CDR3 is TGTGCCTCAAGGGGTAGCGTACAGTACAATGAGCAGTTCTTC. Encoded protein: CASRGSVQYNEQFF.

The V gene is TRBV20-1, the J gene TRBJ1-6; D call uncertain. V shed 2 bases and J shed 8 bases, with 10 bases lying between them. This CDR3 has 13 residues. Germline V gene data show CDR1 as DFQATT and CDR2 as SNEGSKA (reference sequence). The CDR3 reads CSARRGWDSPLHF. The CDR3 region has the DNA TGCAGTGCTAGACGGGGTTGGGATTCACCCCTCCACTTT.

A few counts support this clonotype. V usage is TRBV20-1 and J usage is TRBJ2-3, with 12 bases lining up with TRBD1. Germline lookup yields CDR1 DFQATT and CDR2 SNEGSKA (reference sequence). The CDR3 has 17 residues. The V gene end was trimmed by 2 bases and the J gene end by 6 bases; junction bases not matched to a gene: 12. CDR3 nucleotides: TGCAGTGCTAGATCCCGGGGACAGGGGGCCTCCGGTGATACGCAGTATTTT. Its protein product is CSARSRGQGASGDTQYF.

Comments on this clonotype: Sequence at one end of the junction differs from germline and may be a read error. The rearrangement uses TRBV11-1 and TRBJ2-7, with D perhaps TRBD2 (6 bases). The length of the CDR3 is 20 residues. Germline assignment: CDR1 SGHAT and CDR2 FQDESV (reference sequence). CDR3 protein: CASSLDLFPYTTSLDYAQYF. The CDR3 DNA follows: TGTGCCAGCAGCTTAGACTTATTCCCCTACACCACTAGCTTAGACTACGCGCAGTACTTC.